This section outlines one TCR beta chain sequence together with its context. No antigen is known for it. Germline V CDR1 and CDR2: KGHSH, LQKENI. V lost 3 bases, J lost 0 bases, and 12 bases lay in between. This CDR3 contains 16 residues. Alongside a J-beta primer mix, a sample-barcoded 5' primer served in a second PCR lasting 7 to 11 cycles. Each cDNA molecule was tagged by a template-switch adaptor with 12 random nucleotides. Each CDR3 protein is one row after TCRdb ran MiXCR on the 5' RACE reads. The sample yields 790,000 or so distinct CDR3 sequences, roughly 50% seen once. The data are from a study of blood T cells in healthy people across ages. Study-wide results and limits: Whereas aged donors had fewer naive CD4+ cells, long-lived donors had more of them and higher diversity.

The chain carries TRBV18 and TRBJ2-4, with D unresolved. The TCR originated in a man aged 40-50 years in good health. The material sequenced was blood. CDR3 sequence: CASSPSATLAKNIQYF. The CDR3 coding sequence is TGTGCCAGCTCACCCTCTGCGACCCTAGCCAAAAACATTCAGTACTTC.